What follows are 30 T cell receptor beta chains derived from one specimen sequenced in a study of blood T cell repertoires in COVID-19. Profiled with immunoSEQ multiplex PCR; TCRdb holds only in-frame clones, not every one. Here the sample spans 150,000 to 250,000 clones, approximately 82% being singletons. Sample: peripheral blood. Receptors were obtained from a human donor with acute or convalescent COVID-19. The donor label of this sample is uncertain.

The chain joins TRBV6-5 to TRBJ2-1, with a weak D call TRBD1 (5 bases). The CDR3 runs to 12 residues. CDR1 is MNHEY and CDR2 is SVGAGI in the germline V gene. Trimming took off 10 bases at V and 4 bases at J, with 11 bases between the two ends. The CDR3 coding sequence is TGTGCCACCCTCCGACAGTACAATGAGCAGTTCTTC. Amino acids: CATLRQYNEQFF.

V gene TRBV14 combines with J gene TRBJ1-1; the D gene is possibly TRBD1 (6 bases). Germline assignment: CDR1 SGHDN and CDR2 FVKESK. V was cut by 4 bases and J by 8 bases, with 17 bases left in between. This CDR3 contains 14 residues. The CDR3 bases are TGTGCCAGCAGCCCCGGACAGCCGCCCCCCGAAGCTTTCTTT. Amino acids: CASSPGQPPPEAFF.

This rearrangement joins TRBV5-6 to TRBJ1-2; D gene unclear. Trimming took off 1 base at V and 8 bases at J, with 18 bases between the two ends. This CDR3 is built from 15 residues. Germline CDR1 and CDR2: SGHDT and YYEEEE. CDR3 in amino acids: CASSLWSQVRDGYTF. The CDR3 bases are TGTGCCAGCAGCTTGTGGTCGCAGGTGAGAGACGGCTACACCTTC.

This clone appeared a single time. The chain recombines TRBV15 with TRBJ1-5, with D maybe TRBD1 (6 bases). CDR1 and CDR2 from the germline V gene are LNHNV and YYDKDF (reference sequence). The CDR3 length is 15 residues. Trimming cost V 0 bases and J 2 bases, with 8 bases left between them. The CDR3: CATSRDGGGNQPQHF. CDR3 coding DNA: TGTGCCACCAGCAGAGATGGGGGCGGCAATCAGCCCCAGCATTTT.

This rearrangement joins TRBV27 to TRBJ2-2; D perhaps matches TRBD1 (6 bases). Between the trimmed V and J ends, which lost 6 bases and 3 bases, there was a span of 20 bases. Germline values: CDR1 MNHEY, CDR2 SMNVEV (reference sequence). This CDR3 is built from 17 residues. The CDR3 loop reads CASRPPGTGWDTGELFF. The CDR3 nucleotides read TGTGCCAGCAGACCGCCTGGAACAGGGTGGGACACCGGGGAGCTGTTTTTT.

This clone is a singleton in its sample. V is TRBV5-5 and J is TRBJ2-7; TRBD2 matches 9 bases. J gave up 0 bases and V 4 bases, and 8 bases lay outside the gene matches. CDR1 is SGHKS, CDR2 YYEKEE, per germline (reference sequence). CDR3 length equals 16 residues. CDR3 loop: CASSRRREGSSYEQYF. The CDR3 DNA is TGTGCCAGCAGCCGCCGGCGGGAGGGCAGCTCCTACGAGCAGTACTTC.

CDR3 sequence: CAWSHQTRTSGIVNTGELFF. The CDR3 coding sequence is TGTGCCTGGAGTCATCAAACCCGGACTAGCGGAATAGTCAACACCGGGGAGCTGTTTTTT. This chain links TRBV30 with TRBJ2-2; 10 nucleotides agree with TRBD2. Germline CDR1 GTSNPN, CDR2 SVGIG (reference sequence). The ends lost 2 bases at V and 2 bases at J; junction bases unmatched: 17. CDR3 size: 20 residues.

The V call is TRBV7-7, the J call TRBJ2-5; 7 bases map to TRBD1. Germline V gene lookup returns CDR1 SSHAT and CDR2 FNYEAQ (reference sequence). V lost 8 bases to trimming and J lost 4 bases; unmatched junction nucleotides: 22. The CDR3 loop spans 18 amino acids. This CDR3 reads CASLYPGQWGLWRETQYF. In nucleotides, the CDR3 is TGTGCCAGCCTATATCCGGGACAGTGGGGTTTATGGAGAGAGACCCAGTACTTC.

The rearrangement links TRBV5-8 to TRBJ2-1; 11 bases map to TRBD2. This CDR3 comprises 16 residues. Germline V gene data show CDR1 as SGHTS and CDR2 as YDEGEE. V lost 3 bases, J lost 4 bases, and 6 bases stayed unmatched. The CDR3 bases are TGTGCCAGCAGCTCAGGTCGGACTAGCGGGTACAATGAGCAGTTCTTC. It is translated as CASSSGRTSGYNEQFF.

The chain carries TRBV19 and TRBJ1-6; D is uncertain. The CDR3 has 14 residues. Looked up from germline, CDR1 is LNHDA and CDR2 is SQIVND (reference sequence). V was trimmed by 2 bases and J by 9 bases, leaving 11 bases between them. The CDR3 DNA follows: TGTGCCAGTAGTATATCGGGAATCGGTTCACCCCTCCACTTT. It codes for CASSISGIGSPLHF.

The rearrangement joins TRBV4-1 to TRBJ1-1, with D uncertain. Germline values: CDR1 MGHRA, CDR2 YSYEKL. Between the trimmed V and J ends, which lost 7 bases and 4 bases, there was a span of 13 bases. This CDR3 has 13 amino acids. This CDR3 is CASTSRALTEAFF. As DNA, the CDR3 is TGCGCCAGCACGTCGAGAGCGCTCACTGAAGCTTTCTTT.

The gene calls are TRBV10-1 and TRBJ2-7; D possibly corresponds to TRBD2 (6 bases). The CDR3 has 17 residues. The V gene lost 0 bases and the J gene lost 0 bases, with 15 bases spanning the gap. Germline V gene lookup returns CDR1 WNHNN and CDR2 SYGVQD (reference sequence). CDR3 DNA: TGCGCCAGCAGTGAGTCCGGGAGACGCTCGAGCTCCTACGAGCAGTACTTC. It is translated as CASSESGRRSSSYEQYF.

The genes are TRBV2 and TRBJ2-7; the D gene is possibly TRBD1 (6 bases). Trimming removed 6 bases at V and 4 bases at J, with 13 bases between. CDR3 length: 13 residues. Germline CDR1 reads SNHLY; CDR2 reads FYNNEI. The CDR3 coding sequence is TGTGCCAGCAGCAGGGGTGGGGGATACGAGCAGTACTTC. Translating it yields CASSRGGGYEQYF.

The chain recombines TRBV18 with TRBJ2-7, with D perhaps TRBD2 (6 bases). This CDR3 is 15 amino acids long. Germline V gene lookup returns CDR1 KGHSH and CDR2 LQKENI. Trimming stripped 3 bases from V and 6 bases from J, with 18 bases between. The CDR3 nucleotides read TGTGCCAGCTCACCTGCGGGGTATCCCCCCCCCGAGCAGTACTTC. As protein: CASSPAGYPPPEQYF.

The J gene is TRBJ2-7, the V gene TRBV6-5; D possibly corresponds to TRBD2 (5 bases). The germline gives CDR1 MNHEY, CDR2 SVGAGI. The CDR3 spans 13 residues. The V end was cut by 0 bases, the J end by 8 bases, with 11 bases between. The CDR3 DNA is TGTGCCAGCAGTTACTCGCGCGGGTCCAAGCAGTACTTC. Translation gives CASSYSRGSKQYF.

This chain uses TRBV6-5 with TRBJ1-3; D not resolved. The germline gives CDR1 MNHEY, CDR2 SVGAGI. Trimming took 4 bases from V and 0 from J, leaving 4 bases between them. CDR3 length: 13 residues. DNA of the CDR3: TGTGCCAGCAGTTTTCTCTCTGGAAACACCATATATTTT. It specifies CASSFLSGNTIYF.

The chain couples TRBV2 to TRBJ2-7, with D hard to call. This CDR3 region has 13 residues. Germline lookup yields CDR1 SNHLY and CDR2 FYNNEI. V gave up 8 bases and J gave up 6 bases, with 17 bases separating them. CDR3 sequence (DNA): TGTGCCAGCTCCCGGCAGGCTCTTATCGAGCAGTACTTC. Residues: CASSRQALIEQYF. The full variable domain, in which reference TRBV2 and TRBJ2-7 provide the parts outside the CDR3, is EPEVTQTPSHQVTQMGQEVILRCVPISNHLYFYWYRQILGQKVEFLVSFYNNEISEKSEIFDDQFSVERPDGSNFTLKIRSTKLEDSAMYFCASSRQALIEQYFGPGTRLTVT.

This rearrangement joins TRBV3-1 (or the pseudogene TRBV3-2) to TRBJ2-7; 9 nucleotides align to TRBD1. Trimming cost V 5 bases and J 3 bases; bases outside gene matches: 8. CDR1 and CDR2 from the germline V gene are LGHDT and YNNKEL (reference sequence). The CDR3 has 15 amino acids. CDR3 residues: CASSDRQGGIYEQYF. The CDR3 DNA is TGTGCCAGCAGCGACCGACAGGGGGGTATCTACGAGCAGTACTTC.

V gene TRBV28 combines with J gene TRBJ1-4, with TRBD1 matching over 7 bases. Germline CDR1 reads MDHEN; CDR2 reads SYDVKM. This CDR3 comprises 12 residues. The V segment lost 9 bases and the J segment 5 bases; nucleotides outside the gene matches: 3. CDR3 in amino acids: CASKQGNEKLFF. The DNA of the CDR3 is TGTGCCAGTAAACAGGGGAATGAAAAACTGTTTTTT.

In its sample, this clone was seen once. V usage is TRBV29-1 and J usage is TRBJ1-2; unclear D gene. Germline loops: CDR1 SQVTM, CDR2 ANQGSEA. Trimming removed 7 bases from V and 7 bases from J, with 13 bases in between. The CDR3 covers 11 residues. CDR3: CSAGPTGGYTF. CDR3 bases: TGCAGCGCGGGCCCTACTGGTGGCTACACCTTC.

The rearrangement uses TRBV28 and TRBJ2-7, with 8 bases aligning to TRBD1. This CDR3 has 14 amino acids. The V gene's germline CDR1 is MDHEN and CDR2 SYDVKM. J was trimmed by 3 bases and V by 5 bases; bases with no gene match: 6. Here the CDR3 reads CASSPYRGNYEQYF. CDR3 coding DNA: TGTGCCAGCAGTCCCTACAGGGGGAACTACGAGCAGTACTTC. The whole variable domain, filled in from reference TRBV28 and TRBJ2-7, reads DVKVTQSSRYLVKRTGEKVFLECVQDMDHENMFWYRQDPGLGLRLIYFSYDVKMKEKGDIPEGYSVSREKKERFSLILESASTNQTSMYLCASSPYRGNYEQYFGPGTRLTVT.

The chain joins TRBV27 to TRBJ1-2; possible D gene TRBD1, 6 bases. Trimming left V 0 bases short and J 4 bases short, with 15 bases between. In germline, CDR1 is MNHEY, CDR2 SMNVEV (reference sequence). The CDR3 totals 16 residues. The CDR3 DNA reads TGTGCCAGCAGTTTATCGGGAACAGGGTTTACCTATGGCTACACCTTC. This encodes CASSLSGTGFTYGYTF.

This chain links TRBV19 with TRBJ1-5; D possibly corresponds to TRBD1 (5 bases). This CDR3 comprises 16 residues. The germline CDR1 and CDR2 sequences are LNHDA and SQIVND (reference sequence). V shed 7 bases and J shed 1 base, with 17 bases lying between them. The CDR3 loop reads CASTSRGGFSNQPQHF. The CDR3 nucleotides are TGTGCCAGTACCTCTCGCGGGGGGTTCAGCAATCAGCCCCAGCATTTT.

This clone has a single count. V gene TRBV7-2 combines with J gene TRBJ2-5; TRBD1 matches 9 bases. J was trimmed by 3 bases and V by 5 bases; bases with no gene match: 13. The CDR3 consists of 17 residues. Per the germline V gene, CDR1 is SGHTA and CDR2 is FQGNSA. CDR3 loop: CASSTRTGGSGKETQYF. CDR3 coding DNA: TGTGCCAGCAGCACTCGTACAGGGGGCTCAGGAAAAGAGACCCAGTACTTC.

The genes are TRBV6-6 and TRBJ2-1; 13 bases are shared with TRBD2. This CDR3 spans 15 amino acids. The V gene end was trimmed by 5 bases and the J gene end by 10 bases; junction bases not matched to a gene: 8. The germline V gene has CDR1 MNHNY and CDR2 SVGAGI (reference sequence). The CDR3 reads CASSIGLAGVGEQFF. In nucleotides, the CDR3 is TGTGCCAGCAGTATCGGACTAGCGGGAGTGGGGGAGCAGTTCTTC.

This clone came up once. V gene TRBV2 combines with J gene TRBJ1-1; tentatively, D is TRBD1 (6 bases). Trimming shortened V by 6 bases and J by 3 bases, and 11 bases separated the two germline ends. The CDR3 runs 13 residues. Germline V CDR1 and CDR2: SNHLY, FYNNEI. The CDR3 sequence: CASSPDRDTEAFF. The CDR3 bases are TGTGCCAGCAGCCCGGACAGAGACACTGAAGCTTTCTTT.

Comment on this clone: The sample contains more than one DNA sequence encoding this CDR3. The CDR3 DNA reads as TGTGCCAGCAGTCGACAGGGAAGTGGCTACACCTTC. This sequence encodes CASSRQGSGYTF. This sequence joins TRBV2 and TRBJ1-2; 7 bases match TRBD1. Germline trimming cut 5 bases from V and 7 bases from J; bases unmatched to any gene: 4. In germline, CDR1 is SNHLY, CDR2 FYNNEI. There are 12 residues in the CDR3.

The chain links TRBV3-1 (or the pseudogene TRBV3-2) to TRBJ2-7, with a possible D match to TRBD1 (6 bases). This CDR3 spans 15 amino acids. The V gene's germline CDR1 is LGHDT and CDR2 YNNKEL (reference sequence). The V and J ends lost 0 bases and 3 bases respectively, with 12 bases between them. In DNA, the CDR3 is TGTGCCAGCAGCCAAGAGGGTGGGGGCCACTACGAGCAGTACTTC. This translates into CASSQEGGGHYEQYF.

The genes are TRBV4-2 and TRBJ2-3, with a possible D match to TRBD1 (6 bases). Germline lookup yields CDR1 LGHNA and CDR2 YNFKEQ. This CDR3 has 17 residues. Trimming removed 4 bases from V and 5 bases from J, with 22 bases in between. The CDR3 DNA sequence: TGTGCCAGCAGCCGCATCGGGACACCCGACGGTGGAGATACGCAGTATTTT. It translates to CASSRIGTPDGGDTQYF.

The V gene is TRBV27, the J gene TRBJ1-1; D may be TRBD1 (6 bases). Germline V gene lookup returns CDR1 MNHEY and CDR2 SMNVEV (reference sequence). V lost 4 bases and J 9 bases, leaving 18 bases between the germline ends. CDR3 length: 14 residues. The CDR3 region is CASSSSPGHRKAFF. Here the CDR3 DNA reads TGTGCCAGCAGTTCCTCCCCGGGACACCGGAAAGCTTTCTTT.